This TCR beta chain was documented in a study of CXCR3-negative and CXCR3-positive naive CD8 T cells. Whole-study results and caveats: TRB CDR3 hydrophobicity was greater in CXCR3-positive naive cells than in CXCR3-negative naive cells.

With regard to this clonotype: The antigen remains undetermined.

UMI-tagged TRB cDNA libraries were built via 5' RACE. After re-calling the 5' RACE reads, TCRdb lists one entry per CDR3 protein, DNA absent. The table gives under 75,000 distinct CDR3 sequences; the top ten clones make up 0.55% to 0.8% of it. The CDR3 contains 14 residues. The receptor comes from a human donor in good health. Some clones in this sample may be carry-over from other donors' samples. The chain joins TRBV3-2 to TRBJ1-1; lacking DNA, the TRBD1 call made by TCRdb goes unchecked. TRBV3-2 represents a pseudogene. Specimen: naive CXCR3+ CD8+ T cells from blood. Indicated subset: CD45RO-CCR7+CD27+CD95- naive CD8+ T cells expressing CXCR3 (TNR3+). The CDR3 loop is CASSQGAGLTEAFF.